The present T cell receptor beta chain was sequenced within a study of beta chain features in type 1 diabetes. Study conclusions and caveats: HLA influence on TCRB rearrangement stayed unresolved here.

Trimming took 2 bases from V and 3 from J, leaving 12 bases between them. Germline V lookup: CDR1 SGHNT, CDR2 YYREEE (reference sequence). The CDR3 spans 14 residues. The authors reverse transcribed all of the isolated RNA, so sequencing captured expressed TCRB transcripts. TCRdb's table, derived via immunoSEQ multiplex PCR, lists solely in-frame clones and lacks some. The sample gives hundreds of thousands of clones, 15% of which show up once; roughly 0.098% is in the top ten. In its sample, this clone was seen a few times. The antigen remains undetermined. Sequencing was carried out using naive CD4+ T cells from blood. The chain joins TRBV5-4 to TRBJ2-7, with unresolved D. The source is a man between 18 and 29 years old in good health. The CDR3 sequence: CASSLKHRGYEQYF. As DNA, the CDR3 is TGTGCCAGCAGCTTAAAGCACAGAGGCTACGAGCAGTACTTC.